Listed below are T cell receptor beta chains from one sample, sequenced in a study of control samples from healthy donors and cancer patients. Data came from immunoSEQ multiplex PCR; TCRdb stores just in-frame clones and leaves some out. The sample lists roughly 88,000 clones, 90% to 95% occurring once. Sequencing was performed on blood. The receptor source for this set is a man between 45 and 60 years old in good health. The CDR3 runs from the conserved cysteine through the conserved F or W. A D gene is named only where the DNA matches it firmly. A clone size is listed for some rows: how often the clone was seen (once, few, many), or a class if it is expanded.

j_gene: TRBJ2-7
v_gene: TRBV18
abundance: NA
d_gene: TRBD1
CDR3aa: CASSPRGTGGYNEQYF
CDR3nt: TGTGCCAGCTCACCCCGTGGGACAGGGGGCTACAACGAGCAGTACTTC

j_gene: TRBJ1-2
v_gene: TRBV6-4
abundance: once
d_gene: TRBD1
CDR3aa: CASSEQGAGGYTF
CDR3nt: TGTGCCAGCAGTGAACAGGGGGCCGGTGGCTACACCTTC

j_gene: TRBJ2-3
v_gene: TRBV11-3
abundance: NA
d_gene: NA
CDR3aa: CASSPSRSTDTQYF
CDR3nt: TGTGCCAGCAGCCCTAGTCGAAGCACAGATACGCAGTATTTT

j_gene: TRBJ1-5
v_gene: TRBV6-2/TRBV6-3
abundance: NA
d_gene: NA
CDR3aa: CASSYGTGLGNQPQHF
CDR3nt: TGTGCCAGCAGTTACGGAACGGGCCTTGGCAATCAGCCCCAGCATTTT

j_gene: TRBJ1-2
v_gene: TRBV2
abundance: once
d_gene: NA
CDR3aa: CASSERSYGYTF
CDR3nt: TGTGCCAGCAGTGAGAGGAGTTATGGCTACACCTTC

j_gene: TRBJ1-1
v_gene: TRBV29-1
abundance: NA
d_gene: NA
CDR3aa: CSAFSGPGDTEAFF
CDR3nt: TGCAGCGCTTTCTCAGGTCCGGGAGACACTGAAGCTTTCTTT

j_gene: TRBJ2-7
v_gene: TRBV7-2
abundance: NA
d_gene: NA
CDR3aa: CASSFPGQGYEQYF
CDR3nt: TGTGCCAGCAGCTTTCCGGGCCAAGGCTACGAGCAGTACTTC

j_gene: TRBJ1-3
v_gene: TRBV15
abundance: NA
d_gene: NA
CDR3aa: CATSRDLSGSGNTIYF
CDR3nt: TGTGCCACCAGCAGGGATCTCAGCGGGTCTGGAAACACCATATATTTT

j_gene: TRBJ2-7
v_gene: TRBV7-9
abundance: NA
d_gene: NA
CDR3aa: CASSLSTTYEQYF
CDR3nt: TGTGCCAGCAGCTTAAGTACCACCTACGAGCAGTACTTC

j_gene: TRBJ2-1
v_gene: TRBV19
abundance: NA
d_gene: TRBD2
CDR3aa: CASRPNQRGGAYNEQFF
CDR3nt: TGTGCCAGTAGACCGAACCAGCGGGGGGGTGCCTACAATGAGCAGTTCTTC

j_gene: TRBJ2-5
v_gene: TRBV30
abundance: once
d_gene: NA
CDR3aa: CAWSVLGRTQYF
CDR3nt: TGTGCCTGGAGTGTCTTGGGGAGGACCCAGTACTTC

j_gene: TRBJ1-1
v_gene: TRBV2
abundance: NA
d_gene: NA
CDR3aa: CASQLTGKGEAFF
CDR3nt: TGTGCCAGCCAGCTAACAGGGAAGGGCGAAGCTTTCTTT

j_gene: TRBJ2-7
v_gene: TRBV5-1
abundance: NA
d_gene: TRBD1
CDR3aa: CASSRDSSDEQYF
CDR3nt: TGCGCCAGCAGCCGGGACAGTTCAGACGAGCAGTACTTC

j_gene: TRBJ1-6
v_gene: TRBV27
abundance: NA
d_gene: NA
CDR3aa: CASKGGGSSYNSPLHF
CDR3nt: TGTGCCAGCAAGGGGGGCGGAAGCTCCTATAATTCACCCCTCCACTTT

j_gene: TRBJ1-1
v_gene: TRBV19
abundance: NA
d_gene: NA
CDR3aa: CASSIAAGAFF
CDR3nt: TGTGCCAGTAGTATCGCAGCAGGAGCTTTCTTT

j_gene: TRBJ2-2
v_gene: TRBV11-3
abundance: NA
d_gene: NA
CDR3aa: CASRGVVTGELFF
CDR3nt: TGTGCCAGCAGAGGGGTGGTCACCGGGGAGCTGTTTTTT

j_gene: TRBJ2-3
v_gene: TRBV6-1
abundance: NA
d_gene: NA
CDR3aa: CASRGGTDTQYF
CDR3nt: TGTGCCAGCAGAGGGGGAACAGATACGCAGTATTTT

j_gene: TRBJ2-5
v_gene: TRBV12-3/TRBV12-4
abundance: NA
d_gene: NA
CDR3aa: CASTWGHWETQYF
CDR3nt: TGTGCCAGCACATGGGGACATTGGGAGACCCAGTACTTC

j_gene: TRBJ1-2
v_gene: TRBV5-6
abundance: NA
d_gene: NA
CDR3aa: CASSLGGPRANYGYTF
CDR3nt: TGTGCCAGCAGCTTGGGAGGCCCCCGGGCTAACTATGGCTACACCTTC

j_gene: TRBJ1-5
v_gene: TRBV6-4
abundance: NA
d_gene: NA
CDR3aa: CASSGGGRDQPQHF
CDR3nt: TGTGCCAGCAGTGGGGGGGGGCGCGATCAGCCCCAGCATTTT

j_gene: TRBJ2-3
v_gene: TRBV5-5
abundance: NA
d_gene: TRBD2
CDR3aa: CASSLRQPSGSFTDTQYF
CDR3nt: TGTGCCAGCAGCCTCAGACAACCTAGCGGGTCCTTCACAGATACGCAGTATTTT

j_gene: TRBJ1-4
v_gene: TRBV5-4
abundance: NA
d_gene: NA
CDR3aa: CASSANLPGQNEKLFF
CDR3nt: TGTGCCAGCTCCGCAAATTTACCCGGACAGAATGAAAAACTGTTTTTT

j_gene: TRBJ2-5
v_gene: TRBV20-1
abundance: NA
d_gene: TRBD2
CDR3aa: CSASRLAGGLQETQYF
CDR3nt: TGCAGTGCTAGTAGACTAGCGGGGGGTCTCCAAGAGACCCAGTACTTC

j_gene: TRBJ1-1
v_gene: TRBV19
abundance: once
d_gene: TRBD1
CDR3aa: CASSIQGDTEAFF
CDR3nt: TGTGCCAGTAGTATACAGGGGGACACTGAAGCTTTCTTT

j_gene: TRBJ2-5
v_gene: TRBV12-5
abundance: NA
d_gene: TRBD1
CDR3aa: CASGLQGPGGETQYF
CDR3nt: TGTGCTAGTGGTTTACAGGGGCCAGGAGGAGAGACCCAGTACTTC

j_gene: TRBJ1-6
v_gene: TRBV2
abundance: NA
d_gene: TRBD1
CDR3aa: CASWDSYNSPLHF
CDR3nt: TGTGCCAGCTGGGACAGCTATAATTCACCCCTCCACTTT

j_gene: TRBJ1-2
v_gene: TRBV5-1
abundance: NA
d_gene: NA
CDR3aa: CASSLGDSLMEGYTF
CDR3nt: TGCGCCAGCAGCTTGGGGGACTCACTGATGGAAGGCTACACCTTC

j_gene: TRBJ1-3
v_gene: TRBV6-5
abundance: NA
d_gene: NA
CDR3aa: CASSFAGPGNTIYF
CDR3nt: TGTGCCAGCAGTTTTGCAGGGCCTGGAAACACCATATATTTT

j_gene: TRBJ2-2
v_gene: TRBV5-1
abundance: NA
d_gene: NA
CDR3aa: CASRSLTINTGELFF
CDR3nt: TGCGCCAGCAGGTCCCTTACTATAAACACCGGGGAGCTGTTTTTT

j_gene: TRBJ1-1
v_gene: TRBV18
abundance: NA
d_gene: TRBD1
CDR3aa: CASSPGQGRYTEAFF
CDR3nt: TGTGCCAGCTCACCGGGACAGGGGCGCTACACTGAAGCTTTCTTT

j_gene: TRBJ1-1
v_gene: TRBV12-5
abundance: NA
d_gene: NA
CDR3aa: CASGRRGGTEAFF
CDR3nt: TGTGCTAGTGGTCGTAGGGGCGGCACTGAAGCTTTCTTT

j_gene: TRBJ2-3
v_gene: TRBV7-6
abundance: NA
d_gene: TRBD1
CDR3aa: CASSRSGGRTDTQYF
CDR3nt: TGTGCCAGCAGCCGATCAGGGGGAAGGACAGATACGCAGTATTTT

j_gene: TRBJ2-3
v_gene: TRBV10-3
abundance: NA
d_gene: TRBD2
CDR3aa: CAIGVAGGRTDTQYF
CDR3nt: TGTGCCATCGGTGTAGCGGGGGGGCGGACAGATACGCAGTATTTT

j_gene: TRBJ2-1
v_gene: TRBV7-9
abundance: NA
d_gene: TRBD2
CDR3aa: CASSEPGRASSYNEQFF
CDR3nt: TGTGCCAGCAGCGAACCGGGGAGGGCGAGCTCCTACAATGAGCAGTTCTTC

j_gene: TRBJ1-4
v_gene: TRBV19
abundance: NA
d_gene: NA
CDR3aa: CASSIGQRNEKLFF
CDR3nt: TGTGCCAGTAGTATAGGACAGAGGAATGAAAAACTGTTTTTT

j_gene: TRBJ2-3
v_gene: TRBV9
abundance: NA
d_gene: NA
CDR3aa: CASSVELTPRDTQYF
CDR3nt: TGTGCCAGCAGCGTAGAATTGACACCCAGGGATACGCAGTATTTT

j_gene: TRBJ1-1
v_gene: TRBV9
abundance: NA
d_gene: NA
CDR3aa: CASSVDGAGATEAFF
CDR3nt: TGTGCCAGCAGCGTAGACGGGGCGGGTGCGACTGAAGCTTTCTTT

j_gene: TRBJ1-1
v_gene: TRBV5-1
abundance: once
d_gene: TRBD1
CDR3aa: CASSLEGQGALFSEAFF
CDR3nt: TGCGCCAGCAGCTTGGAGGGACAGGGGGCCCTATTCAGTGAAGCTTTCTTT

j_gene: TRBJ2-7
v_gene: TRBV5-6
abundance: NA
d_gene: TRBD1
CDR3aa: CASSLEGARHEQYF
CDR3nt: TGTGCCAGCAGCTTGGAGGGGGCGAGGCACGAGCAGTACTTC

j_gene: TRBJ2-1
v_gene: TRBV6-5
abundance: NA
d_gene: TRBD2
CDR3aa: CAISGGGRNEQFF
CDR3nt: TGTGCTATCAGCGGGGGGGGACGAAATGAGCAGTTCTTC

j_gene: TRBJ2-7
v_gene: TRBV29-1
abundance: NA
d_gene: TRBD1
CDR3aa: CSVHWRGTGGNLGAYEQYF
CDR3nt: TGCAGCGTCCATTGGAGGGGGACAGGGGGCAATCTTGGGGCCTACGAGCAGTACTTC

j_gene: TRBJ2-7
v_gene: TRBV27
abundance: NA
d_gene: NA
CDR3aa: CASSFQGTYEQYF
CDR3nt: TGTGCCAGCAGTTTCCAGGGGACCTACGAGCAGTACTTC

j_gene: TRBJ2-1
v_gene: TRBV4-2
abundance: NA
d_gene: NA
CDR3aa: CASSRTGKNEQFF
CDR3nt: TGTGCCAGCAGCCGGACGGGAAAAAATGAGCAGTTCTTC

j_gene: TRBJ1-4
v_gene: TRBV5-1
abundance: NA
d_gene: TRBD1
CDR3aa: CASSSQGAPNEKLFF
CDR3nt: TGCGCCAGCAGCTCTCAGGGGGCTCCTAATGAAAAACTGTTTTTT

j_gene: TRBJ2-2
v_gene: TRBV2
abundance: NA
d_gene: NA
CDR3aa: CASSDRAGKNTGELFF
CDR3nt: TGTGCCAGCAGTGACAGGGCAGGGAAGAACACCGGGGAGCTGTTTTTT

j_gene: TRBJ2-7
v_gene: TRBV29-1
abundance: NA
d_gene: NA
CDR3aa: CSVEGDGTYEQYF
CDR3nt: TGCAGCGTTGAGGGAGACGGGACCTACGAGCAGTACTTC

j_gene: TRBJ2-5
v_gene: TRBV2
abundance: NA
d_gene: TRBD2
CDR3aa: CASSPRTSAPETQYF
CDR3nt: TGTGCCAGCAGTCCCCGGACTAGCGCCCCGGAGACCCAGTACTTC

j_gene: TRBJ1-1
v_gene: TRBV11-3
abundance: NA
d_gene: NA
CDR3aa: CASGKGLNTEAFF
CDR3nt: TGTGCCAGCGGTAAGGGCCTGAACACTGAAGCTTTCTTT

j_gene: TRBJ1-6
v_gene: TRBV11-2
abundance: NA
d_gene: NA
CDR3aa: CASSLVENSYNSPLHF
CDR3nt: TGTGCCAGCAGCTTAGTGGAGAACTCCTATAATTCACCCCTCCACTTT

j_gene: TRBJ1-2
v_gene: TRBV7-9
abundance: NA
d_gene: TRBD1
CDR3aa: CASSLVGQGAGGYTF
CDR3nt: TGTGCCAGCAGCTTAGTTGGACAGGGCGCGGGAGGCTACACCTTC

j_gene: TRBJ2-5
v_gene: TRBV7-2
abundance: NA
d_gene: NA
CDR3aa: CASSLGGLAQETQYF
CDR3nt: TGTGCCAGCAGCCTTGGGGGGCTGGCCCAAGAGACCCAGTACTTC

j_gene: TRBJ1-1
v_gene: TRBV11-2
abundance: NA
d_gene: NA
CDR3aa: CASSYGGGDEAFF
CDR3nt: TGTGCCAGCAGTTACGGGGGGGGAGATGAAGCTTTCTTT

j_gene: TRBJ1-6
v_gene: TRBV27
abundance: once
d_gene: NA
CDR3aa: CASSLGRGLHSPLHF
CDR3nt: TGTGCCAGCAGTTTGGGCCGGGGCTTGCATTCACCCCTCCACTTT

j_gene: TRBJ2-2
v_gene: TRBV18
abundance: NA
d_gene: NA
CDR3aa: CASSPGLTGELFF
CDR3nt: TGTGCCAGCTCACCGGGACTTACCGGGGAGCTGTTTTTT

j_gene: TRBJ1-1
v_gene: TRBV27
abundance: NA
d_gene: TRBD1
CDR3aa: CASSGTGNLLTEAFF
CDR3nt: TGTGCCAGCAGTGGGACAGGGAATCTTCTCACTGAAGCTTTCTTT

j_gene: TRBJ1-1
v_gene: TRBV11-2
abundance: NA
d_gene: NA
CDR3aa: CASSRDTNTEAFF
CDR3nt: TGTGCCAGCAGCCGGGACACAAACACTGAAGCTTTCTTT

j_gene: TRBJ2-3
v_gene: TRBV4-1
abundance: once
d_gene: TRBD2
CDR3aa: CASSQEGSGGAKDTQYF
CDR3nt: TGCGCCAGCAGCCAAGAAGGGAGCGGGGGGGCGAAGGATACGCAGTATTTT

j_gene: TRBJ2-3
v_gene: TRBV2
abundance: NA
d_gene: TRBD2
CDR3aa: CASSERGGGDTQYF
CDR3nt: TGTGCCAGCAGTGAGCGGGGGGGCGGGGATACGCAGTATTTT

j_gene: TRBJ2-2
v_gene: TRBV7-7
abundance: NA
d_gene: NA
CDR3aa: CASSSTTGLAGELFF
CDR3nt: TGTGCCAGCAGCTCTACAACAGGGTTGGCCGGGGAGCTGTTTTTT

j_gene: TRBJ1-4
v_gene: TRBV19
abundance: NA
d_gene: NA
CDR3aa: CASSIAADEKLFF
CDR3nt: TGTGCCAGTAGTATAGCGGCGGACGAAAAACTGTTTTTT